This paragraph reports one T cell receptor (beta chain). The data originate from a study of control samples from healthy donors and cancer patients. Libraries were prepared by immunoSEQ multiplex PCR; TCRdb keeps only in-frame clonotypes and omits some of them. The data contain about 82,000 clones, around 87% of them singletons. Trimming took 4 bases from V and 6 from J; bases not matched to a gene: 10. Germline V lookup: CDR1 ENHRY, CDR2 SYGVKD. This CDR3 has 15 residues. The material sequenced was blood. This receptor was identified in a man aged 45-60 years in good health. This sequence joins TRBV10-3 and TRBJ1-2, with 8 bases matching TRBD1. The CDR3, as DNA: TGTGCCATCAGTGTTCCGGACAGGGTGTTAAATGGCTACACCTTC. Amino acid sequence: CAISVPDRVLNGYTF.